The source of this TCR beta chain is a study of vaccination effects on CD4 cells after COVID-19. Antigen-specific CD4+ T cells were expanded with viral peptide pools in the ViraFEST assay before sequencing. An approximately 10-day culture period preceded the isolation of CD4+ T cells. Vaccinated recipients, who were negative for nucleocapsid antibodies, had no history of SARS-CoV-2 infection. Half-medium changes using IL-2 medium occurred on days 3 and 7. Trimming pared 2 bases from V and 5 bases from J, leaving 10 bases between. Germline lookup yields CDR1 SGHRS and CDR2 YFSETQ. This CDR3 comprises 13 residues. In this sample, this clone turned up a few times. Its matching antigen is unknown. Profiling relied on immunoSEQ multiplex PCR, and the TCRdb table lists in-frame clones only, not all of them. The table includes approximately 40,000 clones, roughly 70% detected once. Whole-study findings and limits: Convalescent patients were scarce, and early post-infection timepoints were absent.

The rearrangement links TRBV5-1 to TRBJ2-5; maybe TRBD2 (6 bases). Source: CD4+ T cells from PBMCs cultured with SARS-CoV-2 spike peptides, taken before COVID-19 vaccination. This receptor was identified in a human donor who received a COVID-19 vaccine. Here the CDR3 reads CASSFGSTETQYF. Written as DNA, the CDR3 is TGCGCCAGCAGCTTCGGGAGTACGGAGACCCAGTACTTC.